Detailed here is one T cell receptor (beta chain). Its antigen is unknown. Extracted RNA was reverse transcribed into cDNA, the sequencing template. TCRdb keeps only in-frame clones here, not all; method: immunoSEQ multiplex PCR. The table records some 180,000 clones, approximately 49% of them present only once. This record belongs to a study of CD8+ T cells in alopecia areata. On the study more broadly: Treated patients took oral tofacitinib at 5 to 10 mg twice daily. Dosing spanned 6 to 18 months on tofacitinib, then 6 months off drug. Regarding the study as a whole: Among the cells sequenced in scalp samples are also the resident alphabeta T cells of normal skin. On tofacitinib, scalp and blood still held many of the expanded lesional clones.

Noted treatment: oral pan-JAK inhibitor, 5-10 mg twice daily. Germline lookup yields CDR1 MNHNY and CDR2 SVGAGI (reference sequence). Trimming shortened V by 7 bases and J by 2 bases, and 17 bases separated the two germline ends. The CDR3 sequence is 15 residues long. The chain combines TRBV6-6 with TRBJ1-1; a weak D match, TRBD1 (5 bases). Sequencing used CD8+ T cells sorted from blood, obtained around week 54, from a patient treated with tofacitinib. The clonotype originates from a human donor with alopecia areata. CDR3 protein: CASISLGGTNTEAFF. CDR3 DNA: TGTGCCAGCATCTCTTTGGGGGGGACCAACACTGAAGCTTTCTTT.